Each of the 16 T cell receptor beta chains below was sequenced from the same sample in a study of T cell repertoires in aging, cancer and after chemotherapy. Peripheral blood genomic DNA, not sorted cells or RNA, was the template. Multiplex touch-down PCR with TRB-A/B primers amplified rearranged V-D-J TRB sequences. TCRdb itself ran the multiplex PCR reads through MiXCR, one entry per CDR3 protein. This table holds over 8,000 distinct CDR3 sequences, around two fifths found once. Sequencing was done on a sample of blood. Source of these receptors: a human donor in good health.

The sample holds a few counts of this clonotype. The chain couples TRBV6-1 to TRBJ1-2; no reliable D call. The CDR3 covers 15 residues. CDR1 and CDR2 (germline): MNHNS, SASEGT. Trimming took off 2 bases at V and 0 bases at J, with 10 bases between the two ends. Here the CDR3 DNA reads TGTGCCAGCAGTGAACTCGGTAGCGCTAACTATGGCTACACCTTC. This translates into CASSELGSANYGYTF.

There are a few counts of this clonotype. The chain links TRBV4-1 to TRBJ1-6; maybe TRBD1 (5 bases). The CDR3 loop spans 17 amino acids. Germline V gene lookup returns CDR1 MGHRA and CDR2 YSYEKL. V lost 0 bases and J lost 7, with 16 bases in between. For the CDR3, the DNA is TGCGCCAGCAGCCAAGACAGGGCCCGAAAGATCAATTCACCCCTCCACTTT. Translation gives CASSQDRARKINSPLHF.

V and J are TRBV9 and TRBJ1-6; 8 bases agree with TRBD1. The CDR3 is 15 amino acids. Germline V gene data show CDR1 as SGDLS and CDR2 as YYNGEE. The junction had 10 bases not matched to a gene; V was cut back by 4 bases and J by 10 bases. CDR3 region: CASSTAGQDRSPLHF. The CDR3 DNA is TGTGCCAGCAGCACAGCGGGACAGGATAGATCACCCCTCCACTTT.

V is TRBV18 and J is TRBJ1-3, with D uncertain. Germline assignment: CDR1 KGHSH and CDR2 LQKENI. CDR3 length equals 17 residues. Trimming left V 2 bases short and J 3 bases short, with 17 bases between. The CDR3, as DNA: TGTGCCAGCTCACCAAGTGCGGGGTGGCAAGGTGGAAACACCATATATTTT. Protein: CASSPSAGWQGGNTIYF.

The chain is built from TRBV21-1 and TRBJ2-7; TRBD1 was called by the table and not checked on the DNA. TRBV21-1 is termed a pseudogene. The CDR3 length is 16 residues. CDR3 DNA sequence: TGTGCCAGCAGCGCAAACCGGACAGGGGGCTCCTACGAGCAGTACGTC. Translation gives CASSANRTGGSYEQYV.

The chain joins TRBV19 to TRBJ2-1; TRBD1 aligns across 12 bases. CDR3 length: 14 amino acids. Trimming cost V 9 bases and J 10 bases; bases outside gene matches: 10. The germline CDR1 and CDR2 sequences are LNHDA and SQIVND (reference sequence). The CDR3 DNA reads TGTGCCAGCAGCCGGGACAGGGGGCGATGGGAGCAGTTCTTC. Its translation: CASSRDRGRWEQFF.

The gene calls are TRBV18 and TRBJ2-2; 7 nucleotides line up with TRBD1. J gave up 3 bases and V 6 bases, and 7 bases lay outside the gene matches. Germline V gives CDR1 KGHSH, CDR2 LQKENI. The length of the CDR3 is 15 residues. In DNA, the CDR3 is TGTGCCAGCTCGTCGGGACAGTCTCACACCGGGGAGCTGTTTTTT. This codes for CASSSGQSHTGELFF.

This clonotype was counted only a few times. The chain has TRBV4-1 and TRBJ1-4, with D unresolved. The V end was cut by 0 bases, the J end by 7 bases, with 12 bases between. This CDR3 has 15 residues. In germline, CDR1 is MGHRA, CDR2 YSYEKL. The CDR3 loop is CASSQDGNKREKLFF. The CDR3 DNA is TGCGCCAGCAGCCAAGATGGGAACAAACGTGAAAAACTGTTTTTT.

A single count supports this clonotype. The V and J genes are TRBV11-2 and TRBJ2-2; TRBD2 matches 8 bases. V shed 3 bases and J 3 bases; nucleotides not matched to a gene: 3. Germline values: CDR1 SGHAT, CDR2 FQNNGV. This CDR3 is 15 amino acids long. CDR3 loop: CASSLTSVDTGELFF. Written as DNA, the CDR3 is TGTGCCAGCAGCTTGACTAGCGTCGACACCGGGGAGCTGTTTTTT. The entire variable domain, with the rest obtained from reference TRBV11-2 and TRBJ2-2, is as follows: EAGVAQSPRYKIIEKRQSVAFWCNPISGHATLYWYQQILGQGPKLLIQFQNNGVVDDSQLPKDRFSAERLKGVDSTLKIQPAKLEDSAVYLCASSLTSVDTGELFFGEGSRLTVL.

The chain has TRBV7-9 and TRBJ1-2, with D perhaps matching TRBD1 (5 bases). The ends were cut back, 0 bases at V and 0 bases at J, with 11 bases in the middle. Germline V gene data show CDR1 as SEHNR and CDR2 as FQNEAQ (reference sequence). The CDR3 is made up of 16 amino acids. CDR3 region: CASSLAVGDSNYGYTF. As DNA, the CDR3 is TGTGCCAGCAGCTTAGCGGTGGGGGACTCTAACTATGGCTACACCTTC.

This clonotype was found a few times. The V call is TRBV4-1, the J call TRBJ2-7; tentatively, D is TRBD1 or TRBD2 (5 bases each). V was cut by 3 bases and J by 1 base, with 13 bases left in between. The CDR3 length is 15 residues. In germline, CDR1 is MGHRA, CDR2 YSYEKL. CDR3 nucleotide sequence: TGCGCCAGCAGCCAGGGGACCGCCGAATCCTACGAGCAGTACTTC. Protein sequence: CASSQGTAESYEQYF.

The V gene is TRBV21-1, the J gene TRBJ2-7; the table's D call, TRBD1, was not checked against the DNA. TRBV21-1 is noted as a pseudogene. The CDR3 totals 13 residues. CDR3: CASSRRQGPGQYV. The CDR3 DNA is TGTGCCAGCAGCAGGAGGCAGGGGCCGGGGCAGTACGTC.

The table lists this clonotype with a few counts. The chain uses TRBV4-1 and TRBJ2-3, with 12 nucleotides matching TRBD2. The CDR3 has 17 residues. Germline CDR1 and CDR2: MGHRA and YSYEKL. Trimming cost V 4 bases and J 4 bases; bases outside gene matches: 9. The CDR3 sequence is CASSRPALAGGADTQYF. CDR3 in DNA: TGCGCCAGCAGCCGGCCCGCACTAGCGGGGGGTGCAGATACGCAGTATTTT.

This clonotype was seen a handful of times. The genes are TRBV6-1 and TRBJ2-7; TRBD1 matches at 10 bases. Germline assignment: CDR1 MNHNS and CDR2 SASEGT. The CDR3 has 16 amino acids. The ends lost 1 base at V and 5 bases at J; junction bases unmatched: 8. The CDR3 reads CASSEGGTGVGNEQYF. DNA for the CDR3: TGTGCCAGCAGTGAAGGTGGGACAGGGGTGGGGAACGAGCAGTACTTC.

This chain uses TRBV5-6 with TRBJ1-4, with D perhaps matching TRBD1 (5 bases). The CDR3 length is 17 residues. Trimming took 2 bases from V and 0 from J, leaving 14 bases between them. Germline loops: CDR1 SGHDT, CDR2 YYEEEE. The CDR3 sequence: CASSFPTAPATNEKLFF. The CDR3 DNA reads TGTGCCAGCAGCTTTCCGACAGCTCCGGCAACTAATGAAAAACTGTTTTTT.

The chain has TRBV11-1 and TRBJ2-2; 10 bases are shared with TRBD2. CDR1 SGHAT and CDR2 FQDESV come from the germline V gene (reference sequence). Unmatched junction bases numbered 9, after V lost 1 base and J lost 7 bases. This CDR3 comprises 17 residues. The CDR3 is CASSLVSGGASHGELFF. In DNA, the CDR3 is TGTGCCAGCAGCTTAGTAAGCGGGGGGGCCTCTCACGGGGAGCTGTTTTTT.